This T cell receptor beta chain was recovered during a study of Ad26.COV2.S vaccination and SARS-CoV-2 variants. Study summary: This donor came from the COV1001 trial of Ad26.COV2.S. Intramuscular Ad26.COV2.S doses were given once or twice, 56 days apart.

Treatment denoted: around 19 received Ad26.COV2.S at low or high dose, single or two shots; about 5 received placebo; per-sample allocation not given. Day 63 after the first injection of vaccine or placebo was the sampling time. The CDR3 consists of 15 residues. V was cut by 1 base and J by 1 base, with 5 bases left in between. Germline CDR1 is SGHVS and CDR2 is FQNEAQ. The assay was immunoSEQ multiplex PCR, and TCRdb's table has in-frame clones only and misses some. Found here are more than 400,000 clones, less than 95% of them singletons; the top ten hold around 4.2%. The origin of this receptor is a person between 18 and 60 years old who received the Ad26.COV2.S COVID-19 vaccine or a placebo. The sample here was peripheral blood, taken in a trial of Ad26.COV2.S vaccine versus placebo. The chain carries TRBV7-8 and TRBJ2-6; unclear D gene. This chain's CDR3 is CASSLGLSGANVLTF. The CDR3 coding sequence is TGTGCCAGCAGCTTAGGCCTTTCTGGGGCCAACGTCCTGACTTTC.